Each of the 26 T cell receptor beta chains below was sequenced from the same sample in a study of T cells after yellow fever vaccination. TCRdb recomputed calls from the 5' RACE reads with MiXCR, one row per CDR3 protein. The sample carries roughly 250,000 distinct CDR3 sequences, over 10% recorded once. Source: CD4+ T cells sorted from PBMCs, taken 45 days after the yellow fever booster vaccination. The origin of the receptors is a man aged 25-40 years who received the YFV17D yellow fever vaccine.

The chain has TRBV12-3 or TRBV12-4 and TRBJ1-1; the match to TRBD1 covers 8 bases. V shed 2 bases, J shed 5 bases, and the junction held 4 bases outside the gene matches. This CDR3 is built from 14 residues. The CDR3 protein is CASSLQDRETEAFF. In DNA, the CDR3 is TGTGCCAGCAGTTTACAGGACAGGGAGACTGAAGCTTTCTTT.

This clonotype was observed a handful of times. The chain carries TRBV20-1 and TRBJ2-6; D gene ambiguous. Deletions cut 6 bases from V and 4 bases from J, with 7 bases between. The CDR3 is 12 amino acids. Germline CDR1 DFQATT, CDR2 SNEGSKA (reference sequence). The CDR3 DNA is TGCAGTGCCGTGGAAGGGGCCAACGTCCTGACTTTC. Its translation is CSAVEGANVLTF.

The J gene is TRBJ2-3, the V gene TRBV29-1; D is unresolved. V was clipped by 2 bases and J by 2 bases, with 14 bases between them. Germline V lookup: CDR1 SQVTM, CDR2 ANQGSEA. This CDR3 has 15 amino acids. This CDR3 reads CSVEWAPRSTDTQYF. The CDR3 bases are TGCAGCGTTGAATGGGCTCCTCGATCCACAGATACGCAGTATTTT.

At least ten counts were recorded for this clonotype. CDR3 sequence (DNA): TGTGCCAGCAGTTTGGGGGACAGCTGGGGCGAGCAGTACTTC. Amino acids: CASSLGDSWGEQYF. This chain links TRBV12-3 or TRBV12-4 with TRBJ2-7, with 7 bases matching TRBD1. The V and J ends lost 3 bases and 6 bases, in that order; junction bases with no gene match: 8. This CDR3 comprises 14 residues.

This clonotype came up a few times. J is TRBJ2-7 and V is TRBV10-3, with D maybe TRBD1 (6 bases). CDR1 and CDR2 (germline): ENHRY, SYGVKD. V lost 10 bases and J 3 bases, leaving 13 bases between the germline ends. There are 12 residues in the CDR3. CDR3 loop: CASRTEGYEQYF. Here the CDR3 DNA reads TGTGCCAGCCGGACAGAAGGCTACGAGCAGTACTTC.

The V and J genes are TRBV12-3 or TRBV12-4 and TRBJ1-6; D is ambiguous. CDR3 length equals 12 residues. The germline V and J ends were trimmed by 4 bases and 10 bases, with 8 bases remaining between them. CDR3: CASSSRESPLHF. The DNA of the CDR3 is TGTGCCAGCAGTTCCCGTGAATCACCCCTCCACTTT.

This clonotype was seen only a few times. The chain combines TRBV20-1 with TRBJ2-7; D ambiguous. This CDR3 has 13 amino acids. Trimming removed 6 bases at V and 0 bases at J, with 12 bases between. CDR1 and CDR2 from the germline V gene are DFQATT and SNEGSKA (reference sequence). CDR3: CSAYPPHSYEQYF. The CDR3 DNA reads as TGCAGTGCCTACCCGCCTCACTCCTACGAGCAGTACTTC.

J is TRBJ1-4 and V is TRBV20-1; D not resolved. CDR3 length: 14 amino acids. The germline V gene encodes CDR1 DFQATT and CDR2 SNEGSKA (reference sequence). The V and J ends lost 3 bases and 0 bases respectively, with 8 bases between them. CDR3: CSARPRATNEKLFF. The CDR3 DNA reads TGCAGTGCTAGGCCCCGAGCAACTAATGAAAAACTGTTTTTT.

This clonotype has ten or more counts. CDR3: CSAGGVANTEAFF. As DNA, the CDR3 is TGCAGTGCCGGAGGGGTCGCGAACACTGAAGCTTTCTTT. This chain uses TRBV20-1 with TRBJ1-1, with D perhaps matching TRBD1 (5 bases). V lost 6 bases and J lost 1, with 12 bases in between. Germline lookup yields CDR1 DFQATT and CDR2 SNEGSKA (reference sequence). The CDR3 consists of 13 residues.

This clonotype was counted many times. V usage is TRBV5-1 and J usage is TRBJ2-7, with 8 bases lining up with TRBD2. Germline V gives CDR1 SGHRS, CDR2 YFSETQ. The CDR3 is made up of 14 amino acids. With V trimmed by 0 bases and J by 4 bases, 3 bases remained unmatched. The CDR3 nucleotides are TGCGCCAGCAGCTTGGCTTCTAGCGGGTACGAGCAGTACTTC. Its translation is CASSLASSGYEQYF.

At least ten counts were recorded for this clonotype. The chain is built from TRBV7-2 and TRBJ2-3; a possible D gene is TRBD2 (6 bases). The CDR3 length is 16 residues. V was trimmed by 4 bases and J by 0 bases, leaving 14 bases between them. Germline loops: CDR1 SGHTA, CDR2 FQGNSA. The CDR3 DNA follows: TGTGCCAGCAGCTCTGCCGGGACTTCTAGCACAGATACGCAGTATTTT. Translated, it gives CASSSAGTSSTDTQYF.

This chain links TRBV6-5 with TRBJ1-5; weak D call: TRBD1 (5 bases). The CDR3 is 13 residues long. Germline-derived CDR1 and CDR2 are MNHEY and SVGAGI. V was cut by 4 bases and J by 3 bases, with 7 bases left in between. The CDR3 DNA is TGTGCCAGCAGTTTACAGGCCAATCAGCCCCAGCATTTT. Amino acid sequence: CASSLQANQPQHF.

Only one count was recorded for this clonotype. The gene calls are TRBV2 and TRBJ2-2; no definite D call. The V gene's germline CDR1 is SNHLY and CDR2 FYNNEI. V dropped 1 base and J dropped 2 bases, with 14 bases sitting between them. This CDR3 has 17 amino acids. The CDR3 DNA sequence: TGTGCCAGCAGTGAAGGGAGACGGTGGGTTAACACCGGGGAGCTGTTTTTT. Its protein product is CASSEGRRWVNTGELFF.

The V and J genes are TRBV20-1 and TRBJ2-2; 11 nucleotides match TRBD1. The germline V gene has CDR1 DFQATT and CDR2 SNEGSKA (reference sequence). V lost 3 bases to trimming and J lost 4 bases; unmatched junction nucleotides: 7. The CDR3 totals 16 residues. CDR3 sequence (DNA): TGCAGTGCTAGGGCCCCCGGGACAGGGGGCACCGGGGAGCTGTTTTTT. This translates into CSARAPGTGGTGELFF.

This clonotype was picked up many times. The J gene is TRBJ2-1, the V gene TRBV6-1; TRBD2 matches at 10 bases. The CDR3 extends over 15 amino acids. Germline loops: CDR1 MNHNS, CDR2 SASEGT. With V trimmed by 6 bases and J by 8 bases, 10 bases remained unmatched. CDR3 coding DNA: TGTGCCAGCAGAACAACCGGGACTAGCGTCGATGAGCAGTTCTTC. This sequence encodes CASRTTGTSVDEQFF.

This clonotype was seen a few times. This chain joins TRBV29-1 and TRBJ2-1; D ambiguous. Germline V gives CDR1 SQVTM, CDR2 ANQGSEA. CDR3 length: 12 amino acids. V dropped 5 bases and J dropped 2 bases, with 7 bases sitting between them. The CDR3 protein is CSVQDPYNEQFF. The DNA of the CDR3 is TGCAGCGTTCAGGACCCCTACAATGAGCAGTTCTTC.

The rearrangement links TRBV5-1 to TRBJ2-5, with D perhaps TRBD1 (6 bases). The germline V gene has CDR1 SGHRS and CDR2 YFSETQ. Trimming removed 0 bases at V and 2 bases at J, with 11 bases between. CDR3 length: 15 residues. In nucleotides, the CDR3 is TGCGCCAGCAGCTTGGGGACAGTTGATCAAGAGACCCAGTACTTC. Protein sequence: CASSLGTVDQETQYF. Drawing the rest from reference TRBV5-1 and TRBJ2-5, the complete variable domain is KAGVTQTPRYLIKTRGQQVTLSCSPISGHRSVSWYQQTPGQGLQFLFEYFSETQRNKGNFPGRFSGRQFSNSRSEMNVSTLELGDSALYLCASSLGTVDQETQYFGPGTRLLVL.

A few counts support this clonotype. The chain links TRBV29-1 to TRBJ1-1; D uncertain. V was clipped by 6 bases and J by 11 bases, with 13 bases between them. Germline V gene lookup returns CDR1 SQVTM and CDR2 ANQGSEA. The CDR3 spans 10 residues. CDR3 sequence: CSVSRRVAFF. DNA of the CDR3: TGCAGCGTGTCCCGGAGAGTGGCTTTCTTT.

The rearrangement links TRBV20-1 to TRBJ2-6, with a tentative D call TRBD2 (6 bases). CDR1 and CDR2 from the germline V gene are DFQATT and SNEGSKA (reference sequence). Trimming shortened V by 7 bases and J by 1 base, and 11 bases separated the two germline ends. The CDR3 spans 14 residues. DNA of the CDR3: TGCAGTGTTAAGGGAGGTTCTGGGGCCAACGTCCTGACTTTC. Translated, it gives CSVKGGSGANVLTF.

This clonotype occurred many times. The chain links TRBV2 to TRBJ2-1; 11 bases align to TRBD2. This CDR3 region has 14 residues. V dropped 5 bases and J dropped 6; count of bases not matched to a gene: 3. Germline V gene data show CDR1 as SNHLY and CDR2 as FYNNEI. Here the CDR3 DNA reads TGTGCCAGCAGTCCGGGACTAGCGGTCAATGAGCAGTTCTTC. Protein product: CASSPGLAVNEQFF.

This sequence joins TRBV5-1 and TRBJ2-5; D gene unclear. The germline V and J ends were trimmed by 6 bases and 2 bases, with 14 bases remaining between them. This CDR3 has 14 residues. Germline lookup yields CDR1 SGHRS and CDR2 YFSETQ. The CDR3 loop reads CASTLGPTQETQYF. In DNA form, the CDR3 reads TGCGCCAGCACCCTAGGTCCAACGCAAGAGACCCAGTACTTC.

V usage is TRBV10-2 and J usage is TRBJ1-1; maybe TRBD1 (6 bases). In germline, CDR1 is WSHSY, CDR2 SAAADI. CDR3 length: 14 amino acids. V was shortened by 2 bases and J by 1 base, with 8 bases between the two germline ends. The CDR3 coding sequence is TGCGCCAGCAGTGAGCCGACAGGGAACACTGAAGCTTTCTTT. This encodes CASSEPTGNTEAFF.

The chain uses TRBV28 and TRBJ2-3, with 12 positions matching TRBD2. The CDR3 loop spans 16 amino acids. Per germline, CDR1 MDHEN and CDR2 SYDVKM. V shed 6 bases, J shed 4 bases, and the junction held 8 bases outside the gene matches. CDR3: CASSPLGLAGSDTQYF. DNA for the CDR3: TGTGCCAGCAGCCCCTTGGGACTAGCGGGCTCAGATACGCAGTATTTT.

V and J are TRBV18 and TRBJ2-3, with 12 bases identical to TRBD2. The CDR3 sequence is 16 residues long. Germline trimming cut 0 bases from V and 5 bases from J; bases unmatched to any gene: 3. Germline assignment: CDR1 KGHSH and CDR2 LQKENI. The DNA of the CDR3 is TGTGCCAGCTCACCACCCTCTAGCGGGAGGGAAGATACGCAGTATTTT. The encoded protein is CASSPPSSGREDTQYF.

The chain combines TRBV3-1 with TRBJ1-4, with D uncertain. Looked up from germline, CDR1 is LGHDT and CDR2 is YNNKEL (reference sequence). CDR3 size: 13 residues. Trimming shortened V by 1 base and J by 10 bases, and 10 bases separated the two germline ends. In DNA, the CDR3 is TGTGCCAGCAGCCAAGGCCCCTCTGTAAAACTGTTTTTT. Residues: CASSQGPSVKLFF.

The chain employs TRBV4-3 and TRBJ2-3; tentative D call: TRBD1 (5 bases). In germline, CDR1 is LGHNA, CDR2 YSLEER. Trimming stripped 4 bases from V and 4 bases from J, with 15 bases between. This CDR3 has 15 residues. CDR3 in amino acids: CASSPGSGYADTQYF. The CDR3 DNA is TGCGCCAGCAGCCCTGGGTCAGGGTATGCAGATACGCAGTATTTT.